This T cell receptor beta chain was captured in a study of vaccination effects on CD4 cells after COVID-19. Here immunoSEQ multiplex PCR was the method, and the copy in TCRdb shows in-frame clones only, minus some. The sample has around 23,000 clones, about 80% seen once; the top ten hold approximately 40%. A note on this clone: Antigen specificity is unknown.

Antigen-specific CD4+ T cells were first expanded with viral peptide pools by the ViraFEST assay and only then sequenced. When less than 13 days of culture had elapsed, CD4+ T cells were isolated. The person acquired a PCR-confirmed SARS-CoV-2 infection between March and December 2020. After over 1.5 million PBMC were placed in each well, they were cultured with roughly 10 IU/ml IL-2 and approximately 10 ug/ml peptides. IL-2 medium was substituted for half the medium on days 3 and 7. The ends were cut back, 3 bases at V and 6 bases at J, with 15 bases in the middle. Germline V CDR1 and CDR2: LNHDA, SQIVND (reference sequence). This CDR3 spans 15 amino acids.

This TCR derives from a human donor who had a prior SARS-CoV-2 infection. The chain carries TRBV19 and TRBJ1-3; a weak D match, TRBD1 (6 bases). The specimen was CD4+ T cells from PBMCs cultured with a peptide pool, collected before COVID-19 vaccination. CDR3 nucleotide sequence: TGTGCCAGTAGTATGGGACACAGGAAAGCAAACACCATATATTTT. Protein sequence: CASSMGHRKANTIYF.